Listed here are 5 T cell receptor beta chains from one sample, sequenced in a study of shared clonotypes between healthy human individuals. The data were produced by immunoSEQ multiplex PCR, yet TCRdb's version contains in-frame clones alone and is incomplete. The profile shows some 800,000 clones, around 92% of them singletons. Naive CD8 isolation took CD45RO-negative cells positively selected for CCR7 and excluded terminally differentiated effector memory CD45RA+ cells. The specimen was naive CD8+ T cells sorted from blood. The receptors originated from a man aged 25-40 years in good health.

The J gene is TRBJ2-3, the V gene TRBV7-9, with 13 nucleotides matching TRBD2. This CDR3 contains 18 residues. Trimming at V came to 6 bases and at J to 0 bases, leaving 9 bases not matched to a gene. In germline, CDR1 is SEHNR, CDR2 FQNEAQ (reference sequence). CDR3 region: CASRGLAGAQSSTDTQYF. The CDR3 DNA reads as TGTGCCAGCAGAGGACTAGCGGGAGCGCAATCTAGCACAGATACGCAGTATTTT.

CDR3 nucleotides: TGTGCCAGCGAGGGGGCTGGGGACGAGCAGTACTTC. As protein: CASEGAGDEQYF. This chain connects TRBV6-1 to TRBJ2-7; 7 nucleotides agree with TRBD1. With 8 bases clipped from V and 5 bases from J, the junction kept 6 bases outside the gene matches. CDR1 and CDR2 from the germline V gene are MNHNS and SASEGT. This CDR3 spans 12 amino acids.

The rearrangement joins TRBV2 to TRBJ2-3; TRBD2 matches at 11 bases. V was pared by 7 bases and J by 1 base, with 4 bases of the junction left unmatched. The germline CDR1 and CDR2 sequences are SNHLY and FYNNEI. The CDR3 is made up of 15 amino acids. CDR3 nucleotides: TGTGCCAGCAACCTTAGCGGGAGGGGCACAGATACGCAGTATTTT. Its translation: CASNLSGRGTDTQYF. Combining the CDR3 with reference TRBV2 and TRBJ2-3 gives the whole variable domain EPEVTQTPSHQVTQMGQEVILRCVPISNHLYFYWYRQILGQKVEFLVSFYNNEISEKSEIFDDQFSVERPDGSNFTLKIRSTKLEDSAMYFCASNLSGRGTDTQYFGPGTRLTVL.

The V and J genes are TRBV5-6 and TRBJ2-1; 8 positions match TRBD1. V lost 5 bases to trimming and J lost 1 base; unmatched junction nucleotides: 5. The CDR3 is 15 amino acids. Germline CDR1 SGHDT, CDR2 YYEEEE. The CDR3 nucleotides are TGTGCCAGCAGGAACGGACAGGGATCCTACAATGAGCAGTTCTTC. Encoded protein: CASRNGQGSYNEQFF.

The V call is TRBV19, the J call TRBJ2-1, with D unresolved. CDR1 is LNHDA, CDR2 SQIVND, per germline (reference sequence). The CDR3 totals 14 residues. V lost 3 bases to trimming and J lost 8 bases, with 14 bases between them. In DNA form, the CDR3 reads TGTGCCAGTAGTATGAGTGGTGCCCAGGATGAGCAGTTCTTC. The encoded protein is CASSMSGAQDEQFF.